Below, 17 T cell receptor beta chains from the same sample are listed, as sequenced in a study of Graves' ophthalmopathy and Graves' hyperthyroidism. Amplified material comprised TCR beta CDR3 regions derived from RNA transcripts. Second-round multiplex PCR came after a first-round RT-PCR that employed HTBI primers. One entry per CDR3 protein, called by TCRdb with MiXCR from the multiplex PCR reads. The repertoire holds about 500,000 distinct CDR3 sequences, approximately 37% seen once, with approximately 4.1% in the top ten. Specimen: peripheral blood or thyroid tissue (not recorded which). All receptors come from an adult man with Graves' hyperthyroidism.

The chain couples TRBV24-1 to TRBJ2-5, with 8 bases matching TRBD1. This CDR3 region has 14 residues. Trimming took 7 bases from V and 3 from J; bases not matched to a gene: 6. CDR1 and CDR2 (germline): KGHDR, SFDVKD. This CDR3 reads CATRDRGGEETQYF. CDR3 sequence (DNA): TGTGCCACCAGAGACAGGGGTGGAGAAGAGACCCAGTACTTC.

Comments on this clonotype: A much larger clone lies a single base off, so this may be a read error. This chain uses TRBV6-5 with TRBJ2-5; a weak D match, TRBD1 (6 bases). The germline V gene has CDR1 MNHEY and CDR2 SVGAGI. The CDR3 is made up of 13 amino acids. This chain's CDR3 is CASSYGRGETQHF. The CDR3, as DNA: TGTGCCAGCAGTTACGGCAGGGGTGAGACCCAGCACTTC.

This clonotype was recorded many times. The V gene is TRBV10-1, the J gene TRBJ2-2; D is perhaps TRBD1 (5 bases). The CDR3 runs to 13 residues. V lost 6 bases to trimming and J lost 4 bases, with 9 bases between them. Germline V CDR1 and CDR2: WNHNN, SYGVQD (reference sequence). Written as DNA, the CDR3 is TGCGCCAGCAGCGAGGACATCACCGGGGAGCTGTTTTTT. This codes for CASSEDITGELFF.

The chain employs TRBV29-1 and TRBJ1-2; D ambiguous. The CDR3 runs 9 residues. V was clipped by 8 bases and J by 8 bases, with 9 bases between them. Germline V gene sequence: CDR1 SQVTM, CDR2 ANQGSEA. Here the CDR3 DNA reads TGCAGCTCCGACGCAGGCTACACCTTC. Its translation is CSSDAGYTF.

V gene TRBV29-1 combines with J gene TRBJ2-3; TRBD1 might be the D (5 bases). This CDR3 contains 10 residues. Trimming shortened V by 7 bases and J by 7 bases, and 9 bases separated the two germline ends. Germline CDR1 SQVTM, CDR2 ANQGSEA. This CDR3 reads CSARQNTQYF. CDR3 DNA: TGCAGCGCAAGACAGAATACGCAGTATTTT.

This clonotype occurred a few times. This CDR3 is CASSRLATSTTDTQYF. CDR3 bases: TGTGCCAGCAGCCGGCTAGCGACGTCGACCACAGATACGCAGTATTTT. The V call is TRBV14, the J call TRBJ2-3; D might be TRBD2 (6 bases). The ends were cut back, 4 bases at V and 2 bases at J, with 16 bases in the middle. The V gene's germline CDR1 is SGHDN and CDR2 FVKESK. The CDR3 covers 16 residues.

This clonotype was seen once. It may be a read error: a sequence one base away is much more abundant. This chain connects TRBV19 to TRBJ1-5; D not resolved. Looked up from germline, CDR1 is LNHDA and CDR2 is SQIVND (reference sequence). The CDR3 length is 13 residues. The CDR3 DNA reads as TGTGCCAGTGGTATGGGGTCTGATCAGCCCCAGCATTTT. It is translated as CASGMGSDQPQHF.

This clonotype was seen at least ten times. The CDR3 loop reads CASSVATGSYEQYF. CDR3 coding DNA: TGTGCCAGCAGCGTAGCTACAGGCTCCTACGAGCAGTACTTC. The chain links TRBV9 to TRBJ2-7; a possible D gene is TRBD1 (5 bases). The CDR3 runs 14 residues. Germline loops: CDR1 SGDLS, CDR2 YYNGEE. Trimming took 0 bases from V and 0 from J, leaving 7 bases between them.

This clonotype appeared many times. The chain uses TRBV5-1 and TRBJ1-1, with D possibly being TRBD1 (6 bases). CDR3 size: 14 residues. CDR1 and CDR2 from the germline V gene are SGHRS and YFSETQ. V lost 4 bases, J lost 3 bases, and 13 bases lay in between. CDR3 amino acids: CASSPGGEYTEAFF. The CDR3 coding sequence is TGCGCCAGCAGCCCGGGGGGCGAGTACACTGAAGCTTTCTTT.

This clonotype has only a few counts. This clone may be a read error of a much larger clone one base away. The rearrangement uses TRBV5-1 and TRBJ1-5; D unresolved. CDR1 is SGHRS and CDR2 is YFSETQ in the germline V gene. CDR3 length: 16 amino acids. The CDR3 sequence: CTSSLYVRSSNQPQHF. The DNA for the CDR3 is TGTACCAGCAGCTTATACGTAAGGAGTAGCAATCAGCCCCAGCATTTT.

The rearrangement uses TRBV10-3 and TRBJ2-1; 11 bases align to TRBD2. V shed 4 bases, J shed 4 bases, and the junction held 3 bases outside the gene matches. The CDR3 totals 15 residues. Germline loops: CDR1 ENHRY, CDR2 SYGVKD. The CDR3 reads CAISVLAGVYNEQFF. The CDR3 DNA sequence: TGTGCCATCAGTGTACTAGCGGGAGTGTACAATGAGCAGTTCTTC.

This clonotype was found many times. The chain has TRBV25-1 and TRBJ1-6, with D maybe TRBD1 (5 bases). V lost 1 base to trimming and J lost 4 bases, with 8 bases between them. This CDR3 region has 15 residues. Germline values: CDR1 MGHDK, CDR2 SYGVNS. The CDR3 sequence: CASSESGDYNSPLHF. The DNA of the CDR3 is TGTGCCAGCAGTGAATCGGGGGATTATAATTCACCCCTCCACTTT.

The V gene is TRBV29-1, the J gene TRBJ1-5; maybe TRBD1 (6 bases). The CDR3 covers 14 residues. V shed 8 bases and J shed 6 bases, with 20 bases lying between them. Germline CDR1 is SQVTM and CDR2 is ANQGSEA. The CDR3 here is CSSYNREVSQPQHF. CDR3 coding DNA: TGCAGCAGTTACAACAGGGAAGTAAGTCAGCCCCAGCATTTT.

This clonotype was detected many times. The V gene is TRBV2, the J gene TRBJ1-2; 7 bases line up with TRBD1. CDR1 and CDR2 from the germline V gene are SNHLY and FYNNEI. V trimming: 7 bases; J trimming: 1 base; junction bases outside the gene matches: 9. The CDR3 spans 15 residues. The CDR3 DNA reads as TGTGCCAGCACCACGAGGGGACAGAGTAACTATGGCTACACCTTC. It encodes CASTTRGQSNYGYTF.

This sequence joins TRBV15 and TRBJ1-6, with TRBD1 matching over 7 bases. CDR1 LNHNV and CDR2 YYDKDF come from the germline V gene (reference sequence). CDR3 length: 16 amino acids. With V trimmed by 3 bases and J by 7 bases, 9 bases remained unmatched. The CDR3 protein is CATSSYSTGRNSPLHF. In nucleotides, the CDR3 is TGTGCCACCAGCAGTTACTCGACAGGGAGGAATTCACCCCTCCACTTT. Using reference TRBV15 and TRBJ1-6 for the parts outside the CDR3, the full variable domain is DAMVIQNPRYQVTQFGKPVTLSCSQTLNHNVMYWYQQKSSQAPKLLFHYYDKDFNNEADTPDNFQSRRPNTSFCFLDIRSPGLGDTAMYLCATSSYSTGRNSPLHFGNGTRLTVT.

The V gene is TRBV7-9, the J gene TRBJ1-3; the D gene is possibly TRBD1 (5 bases). Trimming took 5 bases from V and 6 from J, leaving 20 bases between them. CDR3 length equals 16 residues. Germline V gene sequence: CDR1 SEHNR, CDR2 FQNEAQ (reference sequence). For the CDR3, the DNA is TGTGCCAGCAGCGACGTAGCGGGAGGGGCACTAAACACCATATATTTT. Translating it yields CASSDVAGGALNTIYF.

The chain recombines TRBV24-1 with TRBJ2-1; TRBD2 agrees at 10 bases. The CDR3 is 17 amino acids. The germline CDR1 and CDR2 sequences are KGHDR and SFDVKD. The V gene end was trimmed by 0 bases and the J gene end by 9 bases; junction bases not matched to a gene: 10. The CDR3 sequence: CATSDLQSLAGEAEQFF. In DNA form, the CDR3 reads TGTGCCACCAGTGATTTGCAGTCCCTAGCGGGAGAGGCTGAGCAGTTCTTC.